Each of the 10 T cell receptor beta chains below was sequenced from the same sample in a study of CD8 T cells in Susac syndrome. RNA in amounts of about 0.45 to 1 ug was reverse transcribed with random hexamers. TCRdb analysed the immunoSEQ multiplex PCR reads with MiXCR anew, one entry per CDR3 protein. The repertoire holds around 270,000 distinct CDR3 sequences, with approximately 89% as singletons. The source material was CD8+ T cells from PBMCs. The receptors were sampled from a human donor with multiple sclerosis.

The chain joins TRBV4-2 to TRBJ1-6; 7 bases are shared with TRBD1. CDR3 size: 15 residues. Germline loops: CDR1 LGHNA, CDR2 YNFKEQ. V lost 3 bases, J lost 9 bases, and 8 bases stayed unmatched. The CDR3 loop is CASSQTGQSASPLHF. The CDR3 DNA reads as TGTGCCAGCAGCCAGACGGGACAGTCCGCTTCACCCCTCCACTTT.

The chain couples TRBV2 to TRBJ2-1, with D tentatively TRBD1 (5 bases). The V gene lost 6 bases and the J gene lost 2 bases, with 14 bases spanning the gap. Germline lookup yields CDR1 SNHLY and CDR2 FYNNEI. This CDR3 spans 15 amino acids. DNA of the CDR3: TGTGCCAGCAGCCAGGGTTCTCCACCCTACAATGAGCAGTTCTTC. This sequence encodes CASSQGSPPYNEQFF.

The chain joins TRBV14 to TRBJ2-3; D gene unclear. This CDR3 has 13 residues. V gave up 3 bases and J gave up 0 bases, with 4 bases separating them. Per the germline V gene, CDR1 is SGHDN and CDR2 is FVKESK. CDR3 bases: TGTGCCAGCAGCCAGGCCAGCACAGATACGCAGTATTTT. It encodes CASSQASTDTQYF.

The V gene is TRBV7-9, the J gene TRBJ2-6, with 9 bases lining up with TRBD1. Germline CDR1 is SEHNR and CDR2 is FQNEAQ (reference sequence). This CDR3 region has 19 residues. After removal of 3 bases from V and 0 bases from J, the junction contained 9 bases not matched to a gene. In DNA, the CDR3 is TGTGCCAGCAGCTTTACCCGGACAGGGGCGAACTCTGGGGCCAACGTCCTGACTTTC. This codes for CASSFTRTGANSGANVLTF.

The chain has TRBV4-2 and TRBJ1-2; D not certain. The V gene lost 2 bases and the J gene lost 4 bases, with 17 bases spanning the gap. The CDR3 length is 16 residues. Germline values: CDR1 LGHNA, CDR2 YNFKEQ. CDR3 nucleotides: TGTGCCAGCAGCCAACCCGGGGTTAGTTTCGGCTATGGCTACACCTTC. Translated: CASSQPGVSFGYGYTF.

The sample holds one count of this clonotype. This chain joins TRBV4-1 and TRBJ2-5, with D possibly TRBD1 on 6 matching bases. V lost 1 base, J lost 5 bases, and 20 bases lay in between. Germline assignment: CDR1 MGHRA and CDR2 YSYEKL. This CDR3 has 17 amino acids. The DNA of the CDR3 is TGCGCCAGCAGCCAAGCTAATCGGGCAGGGGCATACGAGACCCAGTACTTC. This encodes CASSQANRAGAYETQYF.

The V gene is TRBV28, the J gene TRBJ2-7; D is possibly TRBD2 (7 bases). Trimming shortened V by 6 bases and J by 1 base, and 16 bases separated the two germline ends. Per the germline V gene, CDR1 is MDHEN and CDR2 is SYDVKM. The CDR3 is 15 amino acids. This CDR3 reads CASSRGASSSYEQYF. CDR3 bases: TGTGCCAGCAGCCGGGGGGCGAGCTCGTCCTACGAGCAGTACTTC.

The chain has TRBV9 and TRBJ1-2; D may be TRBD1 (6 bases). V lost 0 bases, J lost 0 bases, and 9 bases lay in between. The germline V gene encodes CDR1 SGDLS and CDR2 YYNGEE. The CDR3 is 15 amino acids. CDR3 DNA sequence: TGTGCCAGCAGCGTAGAAGGGGGAGCTAACTATGGCTACACCTTC. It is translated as CASSVEGGANYGYTF.

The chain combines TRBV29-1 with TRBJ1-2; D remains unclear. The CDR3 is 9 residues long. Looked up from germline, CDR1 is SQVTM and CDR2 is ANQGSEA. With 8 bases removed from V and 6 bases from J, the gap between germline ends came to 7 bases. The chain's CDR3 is CSTSDGYTF. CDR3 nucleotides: TGCAGCACATCAGATGGCTACACCTTC. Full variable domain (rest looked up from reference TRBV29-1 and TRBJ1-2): SAVISQKPSRDICQRGTSLTIQCQVDSQVTMMFWYRQQPGQSLTLIATANQGSEATYESGFVIDKFPISRPNLTFSTLTVSNMSPEDSSIYLCSTSDGYTFGSGTRLTVV.

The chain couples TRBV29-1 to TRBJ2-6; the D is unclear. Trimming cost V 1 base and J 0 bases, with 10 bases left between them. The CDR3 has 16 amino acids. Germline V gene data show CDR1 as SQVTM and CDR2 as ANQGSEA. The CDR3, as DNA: TGCAGCGTTGAAGGGACGGTCAGCTCTGGGGCCAACGTCCTGACTTTC. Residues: CSVEGTVSSGANVLTF.